These 20 T cell receptor beta chains were all obtained from the same sample, sequenced in a study of cytomegalovirus exposure and HLA in healthy donors (dated by TCRdb to about 2017). To prepare the library, the immunoSEQ multiplex PCR assay was applied. For the multiplex PCR, a mixture combining 60 forward primers for TCR Vbeta segments and 13 reverse primers for TCR Jbeta segments was used. Imported from immuneACCESS, the table was reduced by TCRdb to in-frame sequences with V and J called. These copies leave out some clones; in studies compared against another copy, an unresolved V gene accounts for under half, and the cause of the remainder is not known. The sample's table lists a count of 50,000 or so clones. The ten largest clones represent 26% of the sample. The sequenced sample was PBMCs. Receptors originate from a man aged 35-49 years in good health and CMV-seropositive.

V and J are TRBV18 and TRBJ2-7; 11 bases line up with TRBD1. Per germline, CDR1 KGHSH and CDR2 LQKENI. The CDR3 runs to 15 residues. J gave up 6 bases and V 3 bases, and 7 bases lay outside the gene matches. CDR3 nucleotide sequence: TGTGCCAGCTCACCCAGGACAGGGGGCGCGGGCGAGCAGTACTTC. Translated: CASSPRTGGAGEQYF.

The chain carries TRBV7-8 and TRBJ2-7, with no clear D. Trimming removed 2 bases from V and 4 bases from J, with 6 bases in between. Germline CDR1 SGHVS, CDR2 FQNEAQ. The CDR3 extends over 12 amino acids. CDR3 residues: CASSLNGYEQYF. The CDR3 DNA sequence: TGTGCCAGCAGCTTAAACGGGTACGAGCAGTACTTC.

In DNA form, the CDR3 reads TGCGCCAGCAGTGAAAAACAGACAGCTAACTATGGCTACACCTTC. Its protein product is CASSEKQTANYGYTF. The V call is TRBV10-1, the J call TRBJ1-2, with D possibly matching TRBD1 (5 bases). Germline V gene sequence: CDR1 WNHNN, CDR2 SYGVQD (reference sequence). The CDR3 covers 15 residues. The V and J ends lost 3 bases and 0 bases respectively, with 11 bases between them.

The V gene is TRBV7-2, the J gene TRBJ2-7, with TRBD1 identical over 9 bases. Germline CDR1 is SGHTA and CDR2 is FQGNSA. The CDR3 runs to 15 residues. The J segment lost 3 bases and the V segment lost 6 bases, leaving 9 bases of the junction unmatched. The CDR3 reads CASRSHRGRHYEQYF. CDR3 DNA: TGTGCCAGCAGATCCCACAGGGGGCGACACTACGAGCAGTACTTC. The complete variable domain, with remaining parts taken from reference TRBV7-2 and TRBJ2-7, reads GAGVSQSPSNKVTEKGKDVELRCDPISGHTALYWYRQSLGQGLEFLIYFQGNSAPDKSGLPSDRFSAERTGGSVSTLTIQRTQQEDSAVYLCASRSHRGRHYEQYFGPGTRLTVT.

The CDR3 spells CASSETGWGEKLFF. CDR3 coding DNA: TGTGCCAGCAGCGAAACAGGGTGGGGTGAAAAACTGTTTTTT. The V call is TRBV7-8, the J call TRBJ1-4, with D tentatively TRBD1 (6 bases). V was trimmed by 5 bases and J by 7 bases, leaving 14 bases between them. The CDR3 length is 14 residues. Germline values: CDR1 SGHVS, CDR2 FQNEAQ.

The CDR3 DNA reads TGCGCCAGCCTGGGACTAGTCACCTACGAGCAGTACTTC. It translates to CASLGLVTYEQYF. The rearrangement links TRBV5-1 to TRBJ2-7, with TRBD2 identical over 8 bases. The CDR3 is 13 amino acids. From germline, CDR1 is SGHRS and CDR2 YFSETQ. With 7 bases clipped from V and 2 bases from J, the junction kept 5 bases outside the gene matches. Complete variable domain (other parts from reference TRBV5-1 and TRBJ2-7): KAGVTQTPRYLIKTRGQQVTLSCSPISGHRSVSWYQQTPGQGLQFLFEYFSETQRNKGNFPGRFSGRQFSNSRSEMNVSTLELGDSALYLCASLGLVTYEQYFGPGTRLTVT.

The chain recombines TRBV9 with TRBJ1-1; 7 nucleotides match TRBD1. The V gene end was trimmed by 3 bases and the J gene end by 3 bases; junction bases not matched to a gene: 5. The CDR3 is made up of 14 amino acids. Germline CDR1 SGDLS, CDR2 YYNGEE. The CDR3 DNA sequence: TGTGCCAGCAGCGCCGGGACAGCTGACACTGAAGCTTTCTTT. Protein: CASSAGTADTEAFF.

This sequence joins TRBV7-2 and TRBJ1-5; D possibly corresponds to TRBD1 (5 bases). Germline lookup yields CDR1 SGHTA and CDR2 FQGNSA. V shed 1 base and J shed 7 bases, with 14 bases lying between them. The CDR3 has 15 amino acids. The CDR3 spells CASSLGGGLGQPQHF. The CDR3 nucleotides are TGTGCCAGCAGCTTAGGGGGGGGGTTGGGCCAGCCCCAGCATTTT.

V is TRBV30 and J is TRBJ1-1; D is possibly TRBD1 (5 bases). Germline V CDR1 and CDR2: GTSNPN, SVGIG (reference sequence). V gave up 5 bases and J gave up 1 base, with 11 bases separating them. The CDR3 spans 13 residues. The CDR3 loop is CAWGPGWNTEAFF. The CDR3 DNA follows: TGTGCCTGGGGTCCAGGGTGGAACACTGAAGCTTTCTTT.

The V and J genes are TRBV7-9 and TRBJ1-6; 7 bases align to TRBD1. CDR1 and CDR2 (germline): SEHNR, FQNEAQ (reference sequence). The CDR3 consists of 14 residues. The trim removed 5 bases at V and 7 bases at J, leaving 5 bases unmatched. As DNA, the CDR3 is TGTGCCAGCAGCCTCGGGACAGCCAATTCACCCCTCCACTTT. Protein product: CASSLGTANSPLHF.

The rearrangement uses TRBV6-5 and TRBJ2-7, with 7 bases matching TRBD1. The CDR3 has 14 residues. The V segment lost 5 bases and the J segment 2 bases; nucleotides outside the gene matches: 6. Looked up from germline, CDR1 is MNHEY and CDR2 is SVGAGI. The CDR3 here is CASSTTGSAYEQYF. In DNA form, the CDR3 reads TGTGCCAGCAGTACGACAGGGAGCGCCTACGAGCAGTACTTC.

This chain links TRBV9 with TRBJ2-3; 8 bases fit TRBD2. This CDR3 contains 18 residues. Germline CDR1 and CDR2: SGDLS and YYNGEE. After removal of 0 bases from V and 0 bases from J, the junction contained 9 bases not matched to a gene. The CDR3: CASSVVGQRGTSTDTQYF. The CDR3 bases are TGTGCCAGCAGCGTAGTCGGCCAGCGGGGGACTAGCACAGATACGCAGTATTTT.

V is TRBV11-3 and J is TRBJ2-1; D might be TRBD1 (5 bases). The V and J ends lost 5 bases and 8 bases respectively, with 19 bases between them. Germline CDR1 and CDR2: SGHNT and YENEEA. The length of the CDR3 is 15 residues. The CDR3 spells CASSPNRGHSHEQFF. CDR3 DNA: TGTGCCAGCAGCCCCAACCGTGGACACTCCCATGAGCAGTTCTTC.

The V and J genes are TRBV28 and TRBJ1-3; possible D gene TRBD1, 6 bases. Germline lookup yields CDR1 MDHEN and CDR2 SYDVKM. Deletions cut 5 bases from V and 3 bases from J, with 14 bases between. The CDR3 consists of 15 residues. This chain's CDR3 is CASSPGQNYGNTIYF. The CDR3, as DNA: TGTGCCAGCAGTCCCGGACAGAACTATGGAAACACCATATATTTT.

V gene TRBV29-1 combines with J gene TRBJ2-7, with 11 nucleotides matching TRBD1. Germline V gene data show CDR1 as SQVTM and CDR2 as ANQGSEA. Trimming took 8 bases from V and 5 from J; bases not matched to a gene: 5. The CDR3 extends over 12 amino acids. CDR3: CSPLGQGDEQYF. CDR3 DNA: TGCAGCCCATTGGGACAGGGGGACGAGCAGTACTTC.

V and J are TRBV19 and TRBJ2-1; D is unclear. V lost 6 bases to trimming and J lost 7 bases, with 10 bases between them. Germline V gene sequence: CDR1 LNHDA, CDR2 SQIVND (reference sequence). This CDR3 is built from 12 residues. The chain's CDR3 is CASSHTVNEQFF. As DNA, the CDR3 is TGTGCCAGTAGCCATACAGTGAATGAGCAGTTCTTC.

The CDR3 DNA sequence: TGCGCCAGCAGGCCCCAGACTAGCGGATACAATGAGCAGTTCTTC. Its protein is CASRPQTSGYNEQFF. The gene calls are TRBV5-1 and TRBJ2-1, with TRBD2 matching over 9 bases. Germline CDR1 SGHRS, CDR2 YFSETQ. Trimming removed 5 bases from V and 4 bases from J; junction bases left unmatched: 7. The CDR3 is 15 amino acids. Filled out from reference TRBV5-1 and TRBJ2-1, the complete variable domain reads KAGVTQTPRYLIKTRGQQVTLSCSPISGHRSVSWYQQTPGQGLQFLFEYFSETQRNKGNFPGRFSGRQFSNSRSEMNVSTLELGDSALYLCASRPQTSGYNEQFFGPGTRLTVL.

The J gene is TRBJ1-5, the V gene TRBV9; 7 bases match TRBD1. The CDR3 covers 14 residues. The V segment lost 3 bases and the J segment 4 bases; nucleotides outside the gene matches: 4. The germline V gene encodes CDR1 SGDLS and CDR2 YYNGEE. CDR3 DNA sequence: TGTGCCAGCAGCGCTGGGACAGATAATCAGCCCCAGCATTTT. Translation: CASSAGTDNQPQHF.

The CDR3: CATSRPGQGSNEQFF. The DNA for the CDR3 is TGTGCCACCAGCAGACCGGGACAGGGGAGCAATGAGCAGTTCTTC. V and J are TRBV15 and TRBJ2-1, with 10 bases fitting TRBD1. Trimming cost V 2 bases and J 6 bases; bases outside gene matches: 4. The CDR3 extends over 15 amino acids. The germline V gene encodes CDR1 LNHNV and CDR2 YYDKDF (reference sequence).

The V gene is TRBV7-2, the J gene TRBJ2-1, with D possibly matching TRBD1 (5 bases). CDR1 SGHTA and CDR2 FQGNSA come from the germline V gene. The CDR3 loop spans 13 amino acids. V was shortened by 1 base and J by 9 bases, with 10 bases between the two germline ends. The CDR3 DNA is TGTGCCAGCAGCTTAGAGTGGGGCGGTGAGCAGTTCTTC. Translation gives CASSLEWGGEQFF.